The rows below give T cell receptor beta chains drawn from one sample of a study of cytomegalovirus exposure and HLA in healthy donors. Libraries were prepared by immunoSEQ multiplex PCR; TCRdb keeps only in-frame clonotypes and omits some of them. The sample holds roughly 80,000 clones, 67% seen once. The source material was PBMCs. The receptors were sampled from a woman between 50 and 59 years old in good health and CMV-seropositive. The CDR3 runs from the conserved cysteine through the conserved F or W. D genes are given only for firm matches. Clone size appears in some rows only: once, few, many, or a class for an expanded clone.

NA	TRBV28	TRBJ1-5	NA	CASSSGGPWRGNQPQHF
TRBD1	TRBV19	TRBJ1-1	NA	CASNRQGGNTEAFF
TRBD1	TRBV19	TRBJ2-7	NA	CASKTTGVSHEQYF
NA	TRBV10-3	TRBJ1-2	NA	CATLLDSTVNYGYTF
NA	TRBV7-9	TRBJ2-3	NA	CSSSSGQADTQYF
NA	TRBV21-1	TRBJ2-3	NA	CASSKAGRGGAQYF
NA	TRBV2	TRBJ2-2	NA	CASSGVEGLNTGELFF
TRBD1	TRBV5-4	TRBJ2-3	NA	CASTDYRGSTDTQYF
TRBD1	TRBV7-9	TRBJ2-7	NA	CASSADRIYEQYF
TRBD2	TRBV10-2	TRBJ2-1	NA	CASSSGGANEQFF
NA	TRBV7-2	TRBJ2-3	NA	CASSFWATDTQYF
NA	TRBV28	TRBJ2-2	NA	CASSLADGGLTGELFF
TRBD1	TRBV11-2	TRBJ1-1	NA	CASSLVTGVGEAFF
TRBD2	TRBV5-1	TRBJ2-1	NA	CASSNRGGYNEQFF
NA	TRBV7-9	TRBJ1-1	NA	CASSLRVSDTEAFF
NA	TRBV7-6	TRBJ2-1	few	CASSLEWSNNEQFF
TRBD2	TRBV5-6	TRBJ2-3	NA	CASSLGERGFTDTQYF
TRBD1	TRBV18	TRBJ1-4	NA	CASSPRSYGQGFEKLFF
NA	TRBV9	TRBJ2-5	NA	CASSVGPAREAQYF
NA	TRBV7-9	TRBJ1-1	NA	CASSLEQTNTEAFF
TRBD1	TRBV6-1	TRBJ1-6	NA	CAGQGWGSAPLHF
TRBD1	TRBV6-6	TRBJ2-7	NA	CASAQSGQGAVEQYF
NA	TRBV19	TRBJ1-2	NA	CASSTQITNGYTF
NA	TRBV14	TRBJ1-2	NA	CASSQDGAYGYTF
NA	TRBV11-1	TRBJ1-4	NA	CASSFSTEANEKLFF
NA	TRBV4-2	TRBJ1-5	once	CASRGGSNQPQHF
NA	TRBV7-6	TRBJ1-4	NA	CASSLEGRVKGKLFF
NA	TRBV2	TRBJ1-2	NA	CASNRGAYGYTF
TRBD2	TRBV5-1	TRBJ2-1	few	CASSSSLSGGALNEQFF
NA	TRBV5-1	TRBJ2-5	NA	CASSTQGSTETQYF
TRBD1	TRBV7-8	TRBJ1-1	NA	CASTSYPGTENTEAFF
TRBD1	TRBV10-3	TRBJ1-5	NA	CAIGQGNQPQHF
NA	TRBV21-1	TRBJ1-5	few	CASSTRWDRRGVSQHF
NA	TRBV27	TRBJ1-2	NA	CASAGITPYGYTF
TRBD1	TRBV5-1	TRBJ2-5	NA	CASSLYGGQGIETQYF
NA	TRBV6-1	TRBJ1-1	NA	CASSEEGRKGTEAFF
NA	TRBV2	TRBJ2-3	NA	CASSGLGGRTDTQYF
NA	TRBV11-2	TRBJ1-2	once	CASSLPGTGVNGYTF
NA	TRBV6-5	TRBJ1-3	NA	CASSYSSGSGNTIYF
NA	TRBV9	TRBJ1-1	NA	CASSEDTTMTEAFF
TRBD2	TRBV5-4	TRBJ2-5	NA	CAITSGGSLQETQYF
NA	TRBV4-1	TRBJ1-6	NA	CASSQVGGNSPLHF
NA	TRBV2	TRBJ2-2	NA	CASSRGQNTGELFF
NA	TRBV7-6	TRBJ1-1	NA	CASNRGSMNTEAFF
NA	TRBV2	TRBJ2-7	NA	CASSAPYLTTSSGF
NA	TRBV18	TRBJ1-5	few	CASSPSNQPQHF
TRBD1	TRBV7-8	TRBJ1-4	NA	CASSSGPGQGWEKLFF
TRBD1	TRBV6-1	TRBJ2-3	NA	CASSYSRGTDTQYF
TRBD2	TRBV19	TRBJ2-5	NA	CASGGGLEETQYF
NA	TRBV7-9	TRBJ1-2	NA	CASSLGQAGTHGYTF
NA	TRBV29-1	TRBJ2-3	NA	CSVEASTDTQYF
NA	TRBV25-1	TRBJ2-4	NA	CASSGRQKQLAKNIQYF